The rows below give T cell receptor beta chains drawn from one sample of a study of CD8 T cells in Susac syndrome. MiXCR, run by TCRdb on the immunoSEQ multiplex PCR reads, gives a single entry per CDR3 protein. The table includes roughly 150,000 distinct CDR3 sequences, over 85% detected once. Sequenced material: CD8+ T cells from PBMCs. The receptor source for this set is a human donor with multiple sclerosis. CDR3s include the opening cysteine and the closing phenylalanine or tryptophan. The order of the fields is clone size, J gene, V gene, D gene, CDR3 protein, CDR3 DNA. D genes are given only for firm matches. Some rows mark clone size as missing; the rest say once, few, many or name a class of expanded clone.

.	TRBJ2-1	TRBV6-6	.	CASTPTGNEQFF	TGTGCCAGCACCCCGACTGGTAATGAGCAGTTCTTC
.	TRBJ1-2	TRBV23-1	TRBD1	CASSQRDRGRDYGYTF	TGCGCCAGCAGTCAACGGGACAGGGGGCGGGACTATGGCTACACCTTC
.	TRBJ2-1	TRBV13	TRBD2	CASSASGFNEQFF	TGTGCCAGCAGTGCTAGCGGGTTCAATGAGCAGTTCTTC
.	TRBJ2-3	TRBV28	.	CASSPIYWDSADTQYF	TGTGCCAGCAGCCCTATATATTGGGACTCAGCGGATACGCAGTATTTT
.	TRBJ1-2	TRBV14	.	CASSSSGVNYGYTF	TGTGCCAGCAGCTCCTCAGGGGTTAACTATGGCTACACCTTC
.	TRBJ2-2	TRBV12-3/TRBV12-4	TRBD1	CASSWTGANTGELFF	TGTGCCAGCAGTTGGACAGGGGCGAACACCGGGGAGCTGTTTTTT
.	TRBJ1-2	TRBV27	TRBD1	CASSPGTGASYGYTF	TGTGCCAGCAGTCCGGGGACAGGGGCCTCCTATGGCTACACCTTC
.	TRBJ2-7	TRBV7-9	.	CASSPLGGVEQYF	TGTGCCAGCAGCCCCTTGGGCGGAGTCGAGCAGTACTTC
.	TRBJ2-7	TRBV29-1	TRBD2	CSVVTSELSYEQYF	TGCAGCGTCGTCACTAGCGAGCTCTCCTACGAGCAGTACTTC
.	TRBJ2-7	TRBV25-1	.	CASSGIRGAAYEQYF	TGTGCCAGCAGTGGCATTCGCGGGGCGGCCTACGAGCAGTACTTC
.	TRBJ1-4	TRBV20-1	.	CSARDSWGEKLFF	TGCAGTGCTAGGGACAGCTGGGGAGAAAAACTGTTTTTT
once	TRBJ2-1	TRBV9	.	CASSPGTGNEQFF	TGTGCCAGCAGCCCTGGGACGGGCAATGAGCAGTTCTTC
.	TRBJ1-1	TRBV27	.	CASLTGSGEAFF	TGTGCCAGCCTTACAGGGTCAGGGGAAGCTTTCTTT
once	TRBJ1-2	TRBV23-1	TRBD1	CASSQPIDRGGGYTF	TGCGCCAGCAGTCAACCGATCGACAGGGGAGGCGGCTACACCTTC
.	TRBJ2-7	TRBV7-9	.	CASSSPGREQYF	TGTGCCAGCAGCTCCCCAGGGAGAGAGCAGTACTTC
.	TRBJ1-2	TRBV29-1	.	CSVDPTLVDQRGGYTF	TGCAGCGTTGACCCCACTCTCGTGGACCAACGGGGTGGCTACACCTTC
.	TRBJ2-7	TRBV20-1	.	CSARVRDLPYEQYF	TGCAGTGCTAGGGTCCGGGACCTACCCTACGAGCAGTACTTC
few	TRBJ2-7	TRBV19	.	CASSYRVLYEQYF	TGTGCCAGTAGTTACAGGGTTCTCTACGAGCAGTACTTC
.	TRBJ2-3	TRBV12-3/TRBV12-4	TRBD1	CASGQGLGDTQYF	TGTGCCAGCGGACAGGGCCTCGGAGATACGCAGTATTTT
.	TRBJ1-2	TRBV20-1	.	CSAPPGGGNYGYTF	TGCAGTGCTCCCCCCGGGGGCGGCAACTATGGCTACACCTTC
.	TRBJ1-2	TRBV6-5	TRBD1	CASSWTGGGYGYTF	TGTGCCAGCAGTTGGACAGGGGGCGGCTATGGCTACACCTTC
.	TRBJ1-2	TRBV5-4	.	CASSLRRETANYGYTF	TGTGCCAGCAGCTTGAGGAGGGAAACCGCTAACTATGGCTACACCTTC
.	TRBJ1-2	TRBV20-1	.	CSGRGVLERYTF	TGCAGTGGCCGGGGTGTCCTAGAACGCTACACCTTC
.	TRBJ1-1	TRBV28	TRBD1	CASSLGGTGRYTEAFF	TGTGCCAGCAGTTTAGGCGGGACAGGGAGATACACTGAAGCTTTCTTT